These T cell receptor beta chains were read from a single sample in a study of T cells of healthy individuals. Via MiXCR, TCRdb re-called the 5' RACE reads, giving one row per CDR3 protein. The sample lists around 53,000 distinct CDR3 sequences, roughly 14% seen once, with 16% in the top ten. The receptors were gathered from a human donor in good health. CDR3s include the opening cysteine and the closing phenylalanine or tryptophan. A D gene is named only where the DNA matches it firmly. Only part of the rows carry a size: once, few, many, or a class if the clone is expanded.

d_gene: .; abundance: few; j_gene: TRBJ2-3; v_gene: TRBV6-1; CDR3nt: TGTGCCACCAAGACAAGGCGAGGAAGTGAGGATACGCAGTATTTT; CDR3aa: CATKTRRGSEDTQYF
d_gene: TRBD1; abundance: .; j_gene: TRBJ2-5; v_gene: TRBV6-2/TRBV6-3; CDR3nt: TGTGCCAGCAGTTCTATGACAGGGGTCCGACAAGAGACCCAGTACTTC; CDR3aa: CASSSMTGVRQETQYF
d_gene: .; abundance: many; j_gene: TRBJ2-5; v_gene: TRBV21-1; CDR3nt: TGTGCCAGCAGCCCGGCGAGACAGCTGGGTGCTCCGGAGGAGACCCAGTACTTC; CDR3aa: CASSPARQLGAPEETQYF
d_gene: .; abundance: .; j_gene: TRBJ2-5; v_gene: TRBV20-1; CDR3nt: TGCAGTGTCTCCTCCCGGGACCACCAAGAGACCCAGTACTTC; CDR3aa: CSVSSRDHQETQYF
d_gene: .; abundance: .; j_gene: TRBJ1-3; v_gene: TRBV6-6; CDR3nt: TGTGCCAGCAGGGCCCAAGGGGCGTTGGACGGAAACACCATATATTTT; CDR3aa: CASRAQGALDGNTIYF
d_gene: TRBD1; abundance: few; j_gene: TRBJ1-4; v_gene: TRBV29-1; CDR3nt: TGCAGCGTCGCCGGGACAGGAAATGAAAAACTGTTTTTT; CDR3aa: CSVAGTGNEKLFF
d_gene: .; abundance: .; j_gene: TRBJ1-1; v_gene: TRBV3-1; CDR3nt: TGTGCCAGCAGCCAAGGAAAGGACACTGAAGCTTTCTTT; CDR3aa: CASSQGKDTEAFF
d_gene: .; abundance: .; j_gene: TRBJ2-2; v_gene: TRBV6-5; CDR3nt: TGTGCCAGCAGAGAGGACTGGAACACCGGGGAGCTGTTTTTT; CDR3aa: CASREDWNTGELFF
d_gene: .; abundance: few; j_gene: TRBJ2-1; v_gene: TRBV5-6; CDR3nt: TGTGCCAGCAGCGGGACTTTCTACAATGAGCAGTTCTTC; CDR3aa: CASSGTFYNEQFF
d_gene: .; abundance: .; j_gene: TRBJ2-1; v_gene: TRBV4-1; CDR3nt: TGCGCCAGCAGCCAAAGTCCGGGGTCGTCCTACAATGAGCAGTTCTTC; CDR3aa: CASSQSPGSSYNEQFF
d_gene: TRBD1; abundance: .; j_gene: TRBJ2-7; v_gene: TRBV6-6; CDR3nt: TGTGCCAGCAGAACTGCGACAGGGGTTTCCGAGCAGTACTTC; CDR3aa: CASRTATGVSEQYF
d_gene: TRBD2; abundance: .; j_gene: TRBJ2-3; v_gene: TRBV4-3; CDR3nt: TGCGCCAGCAGCCAAGAGGCGGGGGGCCAGGGCACAGATACGCAGTATTTT; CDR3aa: CASSQEAGGQGTDTQYF
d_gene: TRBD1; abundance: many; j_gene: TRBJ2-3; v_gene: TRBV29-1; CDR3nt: TGCAGCTTGCAATATGGGGACAGACTCACAGATACGCAGTATTTT; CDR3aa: CSLQYGDRLTDTQYF
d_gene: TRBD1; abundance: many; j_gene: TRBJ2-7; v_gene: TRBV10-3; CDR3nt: TGTGCCATCAGTAGGGACAGGGAAGGCTACGAGCAGTACTTC; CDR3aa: CAISRDREGYEQYF
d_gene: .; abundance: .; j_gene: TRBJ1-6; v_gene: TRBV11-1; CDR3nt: TGTGCCAGCAGCTTTCAATACCAATCACCCCTCCACTTT; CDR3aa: CASSFQYQSPLHF
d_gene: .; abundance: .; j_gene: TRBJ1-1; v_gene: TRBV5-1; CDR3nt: TGCGCCAGCTGCGAGAACTTGAACACTGAAGCTTTCTTT; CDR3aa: CASCENLNTEAFF
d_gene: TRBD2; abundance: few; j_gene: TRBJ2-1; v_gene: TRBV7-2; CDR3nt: TGTGCCAGCAGCTTAGCCCCGCGGGAGGAGGGTGAGCAGTTCTTC; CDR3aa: CASSLAPREEGEQFF
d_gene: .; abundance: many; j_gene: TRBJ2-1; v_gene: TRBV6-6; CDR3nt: TGTGCCAGCAGCCGAGCAGTCGATGAGCAGTTCTTC; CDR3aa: CASSRAVDEQFF
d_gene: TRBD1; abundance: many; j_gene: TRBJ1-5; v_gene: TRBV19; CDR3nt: TGTGCCAGTAGTCCCGAAGGACAGGGGGCCTCTTTCGGCAATCAGCCCCAGCATTTT; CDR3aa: CASSPEGQGASFGNQPQHF
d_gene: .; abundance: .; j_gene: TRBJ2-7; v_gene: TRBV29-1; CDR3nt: TGCAGCGTTGAAGATCCCCTATACGAGCAGTACTTC; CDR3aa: CSVEDPLYEQYF
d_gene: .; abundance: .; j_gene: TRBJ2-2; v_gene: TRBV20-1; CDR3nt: TGCAGTGCTAGAGCGAAGGGGCCCAGCGGGAACACCGGGGAGCTGTTTTTT; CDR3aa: CSARAKGPSGNTGELFF
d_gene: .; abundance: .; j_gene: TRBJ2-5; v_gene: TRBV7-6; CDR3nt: TGTGCCAGCAGCTTAACCTGGGGCAGAGAAAAGACCCAGTACTTC; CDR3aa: CASSLTWGREKTQYF
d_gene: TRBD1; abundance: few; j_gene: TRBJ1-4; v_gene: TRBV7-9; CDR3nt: TGTGCCAGCAGCCCACGGGACAGGGGCCTGTTGAAGCGTACTGAAAAACTGTTTTTT; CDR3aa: CASSPRDRGLLKRTEKLFF
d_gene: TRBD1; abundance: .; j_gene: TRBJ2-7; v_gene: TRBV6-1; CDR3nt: TGTGCCAGCAGGACAGGGCGGGAGCAGTACTTC; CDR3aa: CASRTGREQYF
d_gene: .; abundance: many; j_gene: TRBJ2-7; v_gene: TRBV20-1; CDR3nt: TGCAGTGCTAGAGATGGACAGCCGAGCTCCTACGAGCAGTACTTC; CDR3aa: CSARDGQPSSYEQYF
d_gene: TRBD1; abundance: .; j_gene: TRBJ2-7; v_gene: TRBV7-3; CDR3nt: TGTGCCAGCAGCCTTAGGAGACAGGGGGCCCACTACGAGCAGTACTTC; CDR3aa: CASSLRRQGAHYEQYF
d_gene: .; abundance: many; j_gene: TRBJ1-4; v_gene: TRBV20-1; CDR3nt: TGCAGTGCTAGAGATCTTCCAGGGACGGCAACTAATGAAAAACTGTTTTTT; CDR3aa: CSARDLPGTATNEKLFF
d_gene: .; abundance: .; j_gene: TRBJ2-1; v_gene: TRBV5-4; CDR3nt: TGTGCCAGCAGCTTGTCTAGCGTCCGTGAGCAGTTCTTC; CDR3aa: CASSLSSVREQFF
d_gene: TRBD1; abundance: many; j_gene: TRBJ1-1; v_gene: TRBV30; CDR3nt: TGTGCCTGGAATGTCAGGGGGCGGATGAACACTGAAGCTTTCTTT; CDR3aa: CAWNVRGRMNTEAFF
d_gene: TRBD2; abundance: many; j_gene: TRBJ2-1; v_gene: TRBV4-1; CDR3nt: TGCGCCAGCAGCCAAGATCGCCTAGCGGGAGGGGTTGAGCAGTTCTTC; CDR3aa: CASSQDRLAGGVEQFF
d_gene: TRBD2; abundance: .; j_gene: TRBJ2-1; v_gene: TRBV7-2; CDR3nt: TGTGTCAGCAGCTCGACAGTTATCCGGGGGGTATACAATGAGCAGTTCTTC; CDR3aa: CVSSSTVIRGVYNEQFF
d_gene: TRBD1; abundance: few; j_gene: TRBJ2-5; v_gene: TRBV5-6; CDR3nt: TGTGCCAGCATCGACAGGGCTCAAGAGACCCAGTACTTC; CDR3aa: CASIDRAQETQYF
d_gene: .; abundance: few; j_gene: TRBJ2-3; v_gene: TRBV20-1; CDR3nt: TGCAGTGCCCTTAGCACAGATACGCAGTATTTT; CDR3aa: CSALSTDTQYF
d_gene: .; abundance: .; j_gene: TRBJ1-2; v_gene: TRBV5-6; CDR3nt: TGTGCCAGCAGCTTATCGGGGAAGGCGCACCTAGCTAACTATGGCTACACCTTC; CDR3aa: CASSLSGKAHLANYGYTF
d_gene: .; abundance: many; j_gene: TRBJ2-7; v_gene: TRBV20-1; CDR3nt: TGCAGTGCTGGGGACTCCAACTCCTACGAGCAGTACTTC; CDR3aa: CSAGDSNSYEQYF
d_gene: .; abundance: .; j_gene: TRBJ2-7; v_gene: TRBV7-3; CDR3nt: TGTGCCAGCAGCCCGACAGCAATTTCCTACGAGCAGTACTTC; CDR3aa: CASSPTAISYEQYF
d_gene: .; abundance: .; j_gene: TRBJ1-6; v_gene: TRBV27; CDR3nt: TGTGCCAGCAGTTTATACGGGGGAAGTAATTCACCCCTCCACTTT; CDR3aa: CASSLYGGSNSPLHF
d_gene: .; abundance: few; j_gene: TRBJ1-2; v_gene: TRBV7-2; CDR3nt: TGTGCCAGCAGCCGAGACGACAGAAACTATGGCTACACCTTC; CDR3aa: CASSRDDRNYGYTF
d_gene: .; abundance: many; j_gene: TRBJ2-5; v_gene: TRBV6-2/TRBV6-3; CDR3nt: TGTGCCACCAAGCGAGGGGAAGAGACCCAGTACTTC; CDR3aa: CATKRGEETQYF
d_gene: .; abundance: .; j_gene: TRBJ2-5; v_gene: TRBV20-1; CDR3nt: TGCAGTGCACCCGGGACCCTCTTGAACCAGTACTTC; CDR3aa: CSAPGTLLNQYF
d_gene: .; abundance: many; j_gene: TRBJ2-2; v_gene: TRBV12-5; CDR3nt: TGTGCTAGTGGTTTGGCACAGACGAACACCGGGGAGCTGTTTTTT; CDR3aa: CASGLAQTNTGELFF
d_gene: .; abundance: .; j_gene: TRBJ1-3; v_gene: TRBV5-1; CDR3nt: TGCGCCAGCAGCTTGGGCACGAGCTCTGGAAACACCATATATTTT; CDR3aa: CASSLGTSSGNTIYF
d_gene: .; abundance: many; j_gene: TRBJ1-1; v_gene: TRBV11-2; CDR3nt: TGTGCCAGCAGCTGGAGGGGTACTGAAGCTTTCTTT; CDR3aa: CASSWRGTEAFF
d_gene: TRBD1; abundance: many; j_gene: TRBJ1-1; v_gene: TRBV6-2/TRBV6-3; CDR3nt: TGTGCCAGCAGTTTACAAGGACAGGTCGTCACTGAAGCTTTCTTT; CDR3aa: CASSLQGQVVTEAFF